Listed here are 11 T cell receptor beta chains from one sample, sequenced in a study of regulatory T cells in long-lasting Graves disease. Relying on iRepertoire HTBI primers and Arm-PCR of CDR3 regions, the team built TCR beta libraries. TCRdb analysed the multiplex PCR reads with MiXCR anew, one entry per CDR3 protein. The profile shows about 620,000 distinct CDR3 sequences, around 15% of them singletons. This sample's time point: newly diagnosed GD, antithyroid drugs for less than 3 months. Generation of the TCR library employed RNA extracted from PBMCs. In addition, the sample was reused for a study of T cells in Graves' hyperthyroidism and ophthalmopathy.

Material: peripheral blood mononuclear cells (PBMCs), obtained at new diagnosis, from a patient treated with antithyroid drugs. The receptors stem from a young woman with Graves disease.

In its sample, this clonotype was seen a few times. The rearrangement uses TRBV7-3 and TRBJ2-2; no reliable D call. V lost 11 bases and J 0 bases, leaving 13 bases between the germline ends. Germline CDR1 SGHTA, CDR2 FQGTGA. This CDR3 spans 14 amino acids. CDR3 region: CAGSSLSNTGELFF. The CDR3 region has the DNA TGTGCCGGCTCTTCGCTCTCGAACACCGGGGAGCTGTTTTTT.

This clonotype was detected many times. V is TRBV3-1 and J is TRBJ2-1; D is perhaps TRBD2 (6 bases). The CDR3 loop spans 15 amino acids. CDR1 is LGHDT, CDR2 YNNKEL, per germline (reference sequence). Trimming removed 4 bases from V and 2 bases from J, with 12 bases in between. CDR3 region: CASSREGTPYNEQFF. In DNA, the CDR3 is TGTGCCAGCAGCCGAGAGGGGACTCCCTACAATGAGCAGTTCTTC.

The CDR3 loop reads CASSNGDSSYNEQFF. CDR3 sequence (DNA): TGTGCCAGCAGCAACGGGGACAGCTCCTACAATGAGCAGTTCTTC. The V call is TRBV12-3 or TRBV12-4, the J call TRBJ2-1, with 7 bases aligning to TRBD1. Trimming cost V 6 bases and J 0 bases; bases outside gene matches: 5. The length of the CDR3 is 15 residues.

With respect to this clonotype: Just one base apart from a much larger clone, this may be a read error. The rearrangement joins TRBV7-9 to TRBJ2-1, with D tentatively TRBD2 (6 bases). CDR3 length: 15 amino acids. V was pared by 6 bases and J by 5 bases, with 17 bases between. Germline assignment: CDR1 SEHNR and CDR2 FQNEAQ (reference sequence). The CDR3 nucleotides are TGTGCCAGCAGGCCCAAACTAGCTTCGGACAATGAGCAGTTCTTC. Its protein is CASRPKLASDNEQFF.

This clonotype appeared a few times. For the CDR3, the DNA is TGTGCCAGCACCCCTTTACCGTACGGGACTAACTATGGCTACACCTTC. It encodes CASTPLPYGTNYGYTF. J is TRBJ1-2 and V is TRBV6-2 or TRBV6-3; no clear D gene. The CDR3 has 16 amino acids. V was cut by 7 bases and J by 0 bases, with 18 bases left in between. Germline CDR1 MNHEY, CDR2 SVGEGT.

This clonotype was counted a few times. The chain joins TRBV27 to TRBJ1-1; D is uncertain. The CDR3 length is 13 residues. V lost 6 bases and J lost 3, with 11 bases in between. Germline V gene sequence: CDR1 MNHEY, CDR2 SMNVEV (reference sequence). CDR3 coding DNA: TGTGCCAGCAGCGGTCGTCTGGACACTGAAGCTTTCTTT. This sequence encodes CASSGRLDTEAFF.

This clonotype was seen repeatedly, ten times or more. The V call is TRBV2, the J call TRBJ2-3, with 7 bases that match TRBD1. Trimming took 7 bases from V and 4 from J; bases not matched to a gene: 11. There are 15 residues in the CDR3. The germline CDR1 and CDR2 sequences are SNHLY and FYNNEI. The CDR3 nucleotides are TGTGCCAGCACAGGGGCGGCCCAGGGGGCAGATACGCAGTATTTT. Translating gives CASTGAAQGADTQYF.

This clonotype was detected only a few times. The rearrangement joins TRBV10-3 to TRBJ2-1; TRBD1 or TRBD2 may be the D gene (7 bases each). Trimming took off 0 bases at V and 0 bases at J, with 12 bases between the two ends. This CDR3 is 17 amino acids long. Germline V gene data show CDR1 as ENHRY and CDR2 as SYGVKD. Here the CDR3 reads CAISESTGRGSYNEQFF. The CDR3 nucleotides are TGTGCCATCAGTGAGTCGACAGGGAGGGGCTCCTACAATGAGCAGTTCTTC.

In its sample, this clonotype was seen a few times. The chain employs TRBV5-1 and TRBJ1-5, with unresolved D. The CDR3 runs 13 residues. V shed 0 bases and J shed 3 bases, with 4 bases lying between them. CDR1 is SGHRS, CDR2 YFSETQ, per germline. CDR3 amino acids: CASSLAANQPQHF. The CDR3 DNA reads as TGCGCCAGCAGCTTGGCAGCCAATCAGCCCCAGCATTTT.

In its sample, this clonotype was seen many times. The chain has TRBV5-1 and TRBJ1-1; 7 bases align to TRBD1. Germline V CDR1 and CDR2: SGHRS, YFSETQ. The CDR3 has 15 residues. Germline trimming cut 1 base from V and 0 bases from J; bases unmatched to any gene: 3. The DNA of the CDR3 is TGCGCCAGCAGCTTGCGGACAGGAGTGAACACTGAAGCTTTCTTT. Amino acids: CASSLRTGVNTEAFF.

This clonotype was seen at least ten times. This chain connects TRBV2 to TRBJ2-7; D is unclear. Trimming stripped 4 bases from V and 5 bases from J, with 12 bases between. CDR3 length: 13 amino acids. The germline V gene encodes CDR1 SNHLY and CDR2 FYNNEI. In DNA form, the CDR3 reads TGTGCCAGCAGTGGTCTAGGGCAGCACGAGCAGTACTTC. Its translation is CASSGLGQHEQYF.